Below are 32 T cell receptor beta chains sequenced from a single sample in a study of T cells in narcolepsy. Generated by immunoSEQ multiplex PCR, the TCRdb table keeps only in-frame clones and is missing some. The data hold tens of thousands of clones, with about 85% observed a single time. The sequenced sample consisted of memory (CD45RA-) CD4+ T cells from blood. The receptor set was obtained from a human donor in good health.

The chain is built from TRBV4-1 and TRBJ2-7; the match to TRBD2 covers 8 bases. The length of the CDR3 is 16 residues. Per the germline V gene, CDR1 is MGHRA and CDR2 is YSYEKL. Trimming removed 1 base from V and 3 bases from J; junction bases left unmatched: 8. CDR3 nucleotides: TGCGCCAGCAGCCAAGGAACCCTCGGGGGGGGCTACGAGCAGTACTTC. As protein: CASSQGTLGGGYEQYF.

This sequence joins TRBV7-6 and TRBJ2-3; 10 bases fit TRBD1. The CDR3 is 16 residues long. The germline CDR1 and CDR2 sequences are SGHVS and FNYEAQ. Trimming cost V 1 base and J 6 bases; bases outside gene matches: 7. CDR3 loop: CASSLETGGIWDTQYF. The DNA for the CDR3 is TGTGCCAGCAGCTTAGAGACAGGGGGCATTTGGGATACGCAGTATTTT.

V usage is TRBV6-1 and J usage is TRBJ2-7, with D unclear. The CDR3 covers 12 residues. V shed 7 bases and J shed 0 bases, with 7 bases lying between them. From germline, CDR1 is MNHNS and CDR2 SASEGT. The CDR3 bases are TGTGCCAGCACCGGGCTCTCCTACGAGCAGTACTTC. Translation: CASTGLSYEQYF.

This chain joins TRBV25-1 and TRBJ1-1, with 8 bases matching TRBD1. Germline CDR1 is MGHDK and CDR2 is SYGVNS. V gave up 2 bases and J gave up 7 bases; unmatched junction bases: 9. The CDR3 spans 15 residues. This CDR3 is CASSEVGRGRSEAFF. CDR3 in DNA: TGTGCCAGCAGTGAAGTTGGCAGGGGGCGTAGTGAAGCTTTCTTT.

This clone turned up a few times. The CDR3 is CASSPQTSSLYEQYF. The CDR3 region has the DNA TGTGCCAGCAGTCCGCAGACTAGCTCACTCTACGAGCAGTACTTC. The V and J genes are TRBV6-1 and TRBJ2-7; 7 bases are shared with TRBD2. The CDR3 consists of 15 residues. Germline assignment: CDR1 MNHNS and CDR2 SASEGT. With V trimmed by 5 bases and J by 3 bases, 10 bases remained unmatched.

The rearrangement uses TRBV28 and TRBJ2-1, with D perhaps being TRBD1 or TRBD2 (6 bases each). Germline CDR1 is MDHEN and CDR2 is SYDVKM. The CDR3 runs to 15 residues. V was shortened by 9 bases and J by 4 bases, with 19 bases between the two germline ends. The chain's CDR3 is CASSGVGGIYNEQFF. The CDR3 region has the DNA TGTGCCAGTTCAGGGGTAGGGGGGATTTACAATGAGCAGTTCTTC.

V usage is TRBV5-5 and J usage is TRBJ1-1; tentatively, D is TRBD1 (6 bases). CDR3 length equals 13 residues. The V end lost 3 bases, the J end lost 3 bases, and 9 bases lay between the germline ends. The germline V gene has CDR1 SGHKS and CDR2 YYEKEE (reference sequence). The CDR3 loop is CASSYRADTEAFF. CDR3 DNA sequence: TGTGCCAGCAGCTACAGGGCAGACACTGAAGCTTTCTTT.

The V call is TRBV28, the J call TRBJ2-7, with 13 bases identical to TRBD2. V shed 9 bases, J shed 4 bases, and the junction held 6 bases outside the gene matches. The germline V gene has CDR1 MDHEN and CDR2 SYDVKM. The CDR3 length is 14 residues. CDR3 sequence: CARPGLAGSYEQYF. As DNA, the CDR3 is TGTGCCAGACCGGGACTAGCGGGATCATACGAGCAGTACTTC.

A single count supports this clone. The gene calls are TRBV6-1 and TRBJ2-7, with 13 nucleotides matching TRBD2. Germline loops: CDR1 MNHNS, CDR2 SASEGT. The ends lost 4 bases at V and 5 bases at J; junction bases unmatched: 5. This CDR3 is 15 amino acids long. The DNA for the CDR3 is TGTGCCAGCAGTGGACGGACTAGCGGGAGAAACGAGCAGTACTTC. Translated: CASSGRTSGRNEQYF.

As regards this clone: One junction end disagrees with the germline gene, perhaps due to a read error. The gene calls are TRBV7-9 and TRBJ1-6, with D possibly matching TRBD1 (5 bases). The CDR3 contains 14 residues. Per germline, CDR1 SEHNR and CDR2 FQNEAQ (reference sequence). The CDR3 region has the DNA TGTGCCAGCAGCTTTTCAGGGAATAACTCACCCCTCCACTTT. Translation gives CASSFSGNNSPLHF. Variable domain in full (rest from reference TRBV7-9 and TRBJ1-6): DTGVSQNPRHKITKRGQNVTFRCDPISEHNRLYWYRQTLGQGPEFLTYFQNEAQLEKSRLLSDRFSAERPKGSFSTLEIQRTEQGDSAMYLCASSFSGNNSPLHFGNGTRLTVT.

This clone was seen a single time. The chain uses TRBV19 and TRBJ2-7; a weak D match, TRBD2 (5 bases). V was shortened by 1 base and J by 3 bases, with 7 bases between the two germline ends. Germline CDR1 LNHDA, CDR2 SQIVND (reference sequence). The CDR3 has 13 residues. The CDR3 spells CASSIGGSYEQYF. Here the CDR3 DNA reads TGTGCCAGTAGTATAGGAGGGAGCTACGAGCAGTACTTC.

The V call is TRBV13, the J call TRBJ1-4; the D gene is possibly TRBD1 (5 bases). Trimming removed 0 bases at V and 5 bases at J, with 10 bases between. The CDR3 sequence is 15 residues long. Germline assignment: CDR1 PRHDT and CDR2 FYEKMQ (reference sequence). The CDR3 DNA is TGTGCCAGCAGCTTAGGCGGCAAGGGGAATGAAAAACTGTTTTTT. Translated, it gives CASSLGGKGNEKLFF.

The V call is TRBV9, the J call TRBJ1-1; D unclear. In germline, CDR1 is SGDLS, CDR2 YYNGEE. V was cut by 2 bases and J by 1 base, with 9 bases left in between. This CDR3 has 14 residues. The CDR3 region is CASSVGLPNTEAFF. The CDR3 DNA reads as TGTGCCAGCAGCGTGGGCCTCCCGAACACTGAAGCTTTCTTT. Looking up the rest from reference TRBV9 and TRBJ1-1 gives the full variable domain: DSGVTQTPKHLITATGQRVTLRCSPRSGDLSVYWYQQSLDQGLQFLIQYYNGEERAKGNILERFSAQQFPDLHSELNLSSLELGDSALYFCASSVGLPNTEAFFGQGTRLTVV.

The chain combines TRBV5-6 with TRBJ2-5; 9 nucleotides align to TRBD1. V lost 0 bases to trimming and J lost 0 bases; unmatched junction nucleotides: 9. This CDR3 is 18 amino acids long. Per germline, CDR1 SGHDT and CDR2 YYEEEE. The CDR3 spells CASSLGGAGQGNQETQYF. Written as DNA, the CDR3 is TGTGCCAGCAGCTTGGGCGGGGCGGGACAGGGAAACCAAGAGACCCAGTACTTC.

V is TRBV5-6 and J is TRBJ2-7; D call uncertain. The CDR3 loop spans 14 amino acids. Trimming cost V 2 bases and J 2 bases, with 11 bases left between them. Germline CDR1 reads SGHDT; CDR2 reads YYEEEE. The chain's CDR3 is CASSLGTYTYEQYF. The CDR3 bases are TGTGCCAGCAGCTTAGGTACCTATACCTACGAGCAGTACTTC.

The CDR3 nucleotides are TGTGCCAGCAGTTATCGACAGGGTAACTATGGCTACACCTTC. Protein: CASSYRQGNYGYTF. The gene calls are TRBV27 and TRBJ1-2; 7 bases line up with TRBD1. Germline V lookup: CDR1 MNHEY, CDR2 SMNVEV (reference sequence). J was trimmed by 1 base and V by 4 bases; bases with no gene match: 3. CDR3 size: 14 residues.

This clone was counted only a few times. The chain couples TRBV5-1 to TRBJ1-5; D is ambiguous. V was pared by 0 bases and J by 0 bases, with 10 bases between. The CDR3 is made up of 16 amino acids. The germline CDR1 and CDR2 sequences are SGHRS and YFSETQ. CDR3 DNA: TGCGCCAGCAGCTTGGGGGCCGTGGATAGCAATCAGCCCCAGCATTTT. It is translated as CASSLGAVDSNQPQHF. Using reference TRBV5-1 and TRBJ1-5 for the parts outside the CDR3, the full variable domain is KAGVTQTPRYLIKTRGQQVTLSCSPISGHRSVSWYQQTPGQGLQFLFEYFSETQRNKGNFPGRFSGRQFSNSRSEMNVSTLELGDSALYLCASSLGAVDSNQPQHFGDGTRLSIL.

The table lists this clone with a few counts. This chain uses TRBV2 with TRBJ2-7, with no clear D. Germline assignment: CDR1 SNHLY and CDR2 FYNNEI. The CDR3 has 12 amino acids. V lost 6 bases to trimming and J lost 2 bases, with 8 bases between them. CDR3 nucleotides: TGTGCCAGCAGCCAAATGGCCTACGAGCAGTACTTC. Translation: CASSQMAYEQYF. Variable domain in full (rest from reference TRBV2 and TRBJ2-7): EPEVTQTPSHQVTQMGQEVILRCVPISNHLYFYWYRQILGQKVEFLVSFYNNEISEKSEIFDDQFSVERPDGSNFTLKIRSTKLEDSAMYFCASSQMAYEQYFGPGTRLTVT.

This chain joins TRBV9 and TRBJ2-6; either TRBD1 or TRBD2 may fit D (5 bases each). Germline V gene data show CDR1 as SGDLS and CDR2 as YYNGEE. This CDR3 has 14 amino acids. Deletions cut 10 bases from V and 0 bases from J, with 11 bases between. In DNA, the CDR3 is TGTGCCTCGGGACGGAGCTCTGGGGCCAACGTCCTGACTTTC. As protein: CASGRSSGANVLTF.

In nucleotides, the CDR3 is TGTGCCACCCGCCGGGACAGGGGGCAGAACACTGAAGCTTTCTTT. This codes for CATRRDRGQNTEAFF. This chain uses TRBV5-4 with TRBJ1-1; TRBD1 matches at 12 bases. The CDR3 spans 15 residues. Per the germline V gene, CDR1 is SGHNT and CDR2 is YYREEE (reference sequence). Losses at the gene ends were 9 bases for V and 1 base for J; bases not matched to a gene: 7.

This clone was counted a few times. The V gene is TRBV5-1, the J gene TRBJ2-7; TRBD1 aligns across 8 bases. In germline, CDR1 is SGHRS, CDR2 YFSETQ. V was pared by 0 bases and J by 0 bases, with 5 bases of the junction left unmatched. The CDR3 has 16 residues. The CDR3 sequence is CASSLAGQGISYEQYF. The CDR3 nucleotides read TGCGCCAGCAGCTTGGCCGGACAGGGTATCTCCTACGAGCAGTACTTC.

J is TRBJ2-5 and V is TRBV7-7; D may be TRBD2 (5 bases). CDR3 length: 12 residues. Germline V gene sequence: CDR1 SSHAT, CDR2 FNYEAQ (reference sequence). V lost 6 bases, J lost 4 bases, and 9 bases lay in between. The CDR3 DNA follows: TGTGCCAGCAGGGCTGCGGGAGAGACCCAGTACTTC. Its translation is CASRAAGETQYF.

The chain recombines TRBV23-1 with TRBJ2-5; 8 bases are shared with TRBD2. TRBV23-1 is an ORF, with its function uncertain. This CDR3 is 16 amino acids long. The junction had 12 bases not matched to a gene; V was cut back by 8 bases and J by 1 base. The CDR3 sequence: CASPPRLAGLQETQYF. CDR3 nucleotides: TGCGCCAGCCCCCCCAGGCTAGCGGGCCTCCAAGAGACCCAGTACTTC.

Concerning this clone: The same CDR3 arises from other DNA sequences in this sample as well. The chain links TRBV4-3 to TRBJ2-1; D is perhaps TRBD2 (7 bases). Germline CDR1 LGHNA, CDR2 YSLEER. The CDR3 sequence is 15 residues long. V was shortened by 6 bases and J by 0 bases, with 12 bases between the two germline ends. The CDR3 nucleotides read TGCGCCAGCAGAAGGGGGGGGACCTCCTACAATGAGCAGTTCTTC. Protein sequence: CASRRGGTSYNEQFF.

This clone was seen only once. The chain recombines TRBV2 with TRBJ2-7, with D hard to call. V shed 7 bases and J shed 0 bases, with 13 bases lying between them. Germline CDR1 is SNHLY and CDR2 is FYNNEI. CDR3 length: 14 residues. In DNA form, the CDR3 reads TGTGCCAGCAAATCGGACCGAAACTCCTACGAGCAGTACTTC. The encoded protein is CASKSDRNSYEQYF.

V and J are TRBV6-5 and TRBJ1-5, with 9 bases matching TRBD1. The CDR3 has 15 residues. V was clipped by 6 bases and J by 6 bases; unmatched bases: 9. CDR1 is MNHEY and CDR2 is SVGAGI in the germline V gene. The CDR3, as DNA: TGTGCCAGCAGGGGGGGACAGGGAACATTTCAGCCCCAGCATTTT. Its translation is CASRGGQGTFQPQHF.

The chain employs TRBV2 and TRBJ2-2; 8 bases are a match to TRBD1. Germline values: CDR1 SNHLY, CDR2 FYNNEI. With V trimmed by 7 bases and J by 6 bases, 7 bases remained unmatched. The CDR3 length is 14 residues. CDR3 sequence reads: CASKAGGSAGELFF. CDR3 in DNA: TGTGCCAGCAAGGCAGGGGGCTCTGCCGGGGAGCTGTTTTTT.

The gene calls are TRBV11-2 and TRBJ1-2; 8 positions match TRBD1. The germline CDR1 and CDR2 sequences are SGHAT and FQNNGV. Losses at the gene ends were 5 bases for V and 5 bases for J; bases not matched to a gene: 7. The CDR3 extends over 14 amino acids. The DNA for the CDR3 is TGTGCCAGCAGCCCGACAGGGGCAGGGTATGGCTACACCTTC. This gives the protein CASSPTGAGYGYTF. Full variable domain (missing parts from reference TRBV11-2 and TRBJ1-2): EAGVAQSPRYKIIEKRQSVAFWCNPISGHATLYWYQQILGQGPKLLIQFQNNGVVDDSQLPKDRFSAERLKGVDSTLKIQPAKLEDSAVYLCASSPTGAGYGYTFGSGTRLTVV.

The chain carries TRBV5-5 and TRBJ2-5; TRBD2 is a possible D gene (5 bases). The V and J ends lost 3 bases and 4 bases respectively, with 10 bases between them. Germline V gives CDR1 SGHKS, CDR2 YYEKEE (reference sequence). CDR3 size: 13 residues. The CDR3 nucleotides are TGTGCCAGCAGCTCCCGGGAAAGAGAGACCCAGTACTTC. Amino acid sequence: CASSSRERETQYF.

The chain links TRBV2 to TRBJ2-1; possibly TRBD2 for D (5 bases). CDR3 length: 15 amino acids. The V end lost 4 bases, the J end lost 0 bases, and 10 bases lay between the germline ends. The germline V gene has CDR1 SNHLY and CDR2 FYNNEI. CDR3 sequence reads: CASSVAGPSYNEQFF. In DNA form, the CDR3 reads TGTGCCAGCAGTGTGGCGGGTCCCTCCTACAATGAGCAGTTCTTC.

The J gene is TRBJ1-2, the V gene TRBV5-1; D unclear. Germline CDR1 SGHRS, CDR2 YFSETQ. This CDR3 is built from 14 residues. Trimming stripped 4 bases from V and 0 bases from J, with 10 bases between. In DNA form, the CDR3 reads TGCGCCAGCAGCGTGGACGGCGCTAACTATGGCTACACCTTC. It yields the protein CASSVDGANYGYTF.

This clone was seen once. The rearrangement uses TRBV28 and TRBJ1-2, with D unresolved. Trimming pared 2 bases from V and 5 bases from J, leaving 12 bases between. Germline V gene lookup returns CDR1 MDHEN and CDR2 SYDVKM. This CDR3 has 14 amino acids. This chain's CDR3 is CASSLELGRYGYTF. The CDR3 bases are TGTGCCAGCAGTTTAGAGTTAGGACGGTATGGCTACACCTTC.